This entry lists 21 T cell receptor beta chains sequenced from one sample in a study of Ad26.COV2.S vaccination and SARS-CoV-2 variants. Treatment specified: 15 to 20 received Ad26.COV2.S at low or high dose, single or two shots; 5 received placebo; per-sample allocation not given. The investigators took samples on day 63 after the first vaccine or placebo injection. TCRdb keeps only in-frame clones here, not all; method: immunoSEQ multiplex PCR. The repertoire holds about 350,000 clones, 86% seen once, with approximately 11% in the top ten. Sequences were derived from peripheral blood, sampled in a trial of Ad26.COV2.S vaccine versus placebo. The receptors here all came from a person between 18 and 59 years old who received the Ad26.COV2.S COVID-19 vaccine or a placebo.

This chain uses TRBV21-1 with TRBJ2-1. TRBV21-1 represents a pseudogene. CDR3 length equals 16 residues. CDR3 sequence reads: CASTVVKTASYNEQFF. The CDR3 DNA reads TGTGCCAGCACTGTCGTTAAAACGGCCTCCTACAATGAGCAGTTCTTC.

The V and J genes are TRBV19 and TRBJ1-6; possible D gene TRBD1, 5 bases. CDR3 size: 17 residues. Trimming took off 2 bases at V and 12 bases at J, with 23 bases between the two ends. In germline, CDR1 is LNHDA, CDR2 SQIVND (reference sequence). CDR3 sequence reads: CASSIREGFISAQPLHF. In nucleotides, the CDR3 is TGTGCCAGTAGTATACGAGAGGGGTTCATCTCGGCGCAACCCCTCCACTTT.

The CDR3 loop reads CASSQAGGFEQYF. The DNA for the CDR3 is TGCGCCAGCAGCCAAGCAGGGGGCTTCGAGCAGTACTTC. This chain uses TRBV4-1 with TRBJ2-7; 8 nucleotides align to TRBD1. The CDR3 is 13 residues long. From germline, CDR1 is MGHRA and CDR2 YSYEKL. V shed 1 base, J shed 6 bases, and the junction held 2 bases outside the gene matches.

The V gene is TRBV18, the J gene TRBJ2-1; D gene unclear. The CDR3 has 15 residues. Germline CDR1 is KGHSH and CDR2 is LQKENI. Trimming removed 2 bases from V and 0 bases from J, with 8 bases in between. CDR3 sequence reads: CASSPYFGSYNEQFF. DNA of the CDR3: TGTGCCAGCTCACCATACTTTGGCTCCTACAATGAGCAGTTCTTC.

The chain is built from TRBV11-2 and TRBJ2-2; unclear D gene. Trimming shortened V by 7 bases and J by 3 bases, and 6 bases separated the two germline ends. Germline CDR1 reads SGHAT; CDR2 reads FQNNGV. The CDR3 is 12 amino acids. The DNA for the CDR3 is TGTGCCAGCAACGGTTACACCGGGGAGCTGTTTTTT. It yields the protein CASNGYTGELFF.

This clone was observed a few times. The chain is built from TRBV5-5 and TRBJ2-2; the D call may be TRBD1 or TRBD2 (5 bases each). The CDR3 covers 15 residues. Germline CDR1 is SGHKS and CDR2 is YYEKEE (reference sequence). Between the trimmed V and J ends, which lost 3 bases and 3 bases, there was a span of 12 bases. CDR3 nucleotide sequence: TGTGCCAGCAGCTCTGGGAGACAGCACACCGGGGAGCTGTTTTTT. It encodes CASSSGRQHTGELFF.

CDR3 sequence: CAWDPGSNTEAFF. The CDR3, as DNA: TGTGCCTGGGATCCGGGGTCGAACACTGAAGCTTTCTTT. V gene TRBV30 combines with J gene TRBJ1-1; D gene ambiguous. Trimming stripped 5 bases from V and 1 base from J, with 11 bases between. This CDR3 has 13 residues. Germline V gives CDR1 GTSNPN, CDR2 SVGIG (reference sequence).

The chain is built from TRBV6-2 or TRBV6-3 and TRBJ2-7; D possibly matches TRBD1 or TRBD2 (5 bases each). Deletions cut 2 bases from V and 7 bases from J, with 18 bases between. CDR1 and CDR2 from the germline V gene are MNHEY and SVGEGT. This CDR3 has 15 residues. CDR3 region: CASSYPTGLTGEQYF. DNA of the CDR3: TGTGCCAGCAGTTACCCAACAGGCCTTACGGGGGAGCAGTACTTC.

As to this clone: Other nucleotide sequences in the sample specify the same CDR3. The rearrangement links TRBV5-1 to TRBJ2-3, with D tentatively TRBD1 (6 bases). Germline CDR1 SGHRS, CDR2 YFSETQ. CDR3 size: 15 residues. V was trimmed by 0 bases and J by 1 base, leaving 9 bases between them. The CDR3 spells CASSLGQEGTDTQYF. The DNA for the CDR3 is TGCGCCAGCAGCTTGGGACAGGAGGGCACAGATACGCAGTATTTT.

The chain couples TRBV4-2 to TRBJ2-5; 7 bases match TRBD1. The V and J ends lost 0 bases and 5 bases, in that order; junction bases with no gene match: 6. CDR3 length: 15 residues. Germline values: CDR1 LGHNA, CDR2 YNFKEQ. This CDR3 is CASSQDPVRGETQYF. The CDR3 bases are TGTGCCAGCAGCCAAGATCCTGTCAGGGGGGAGACCCAGTACTTC.

The rearrangement joins TRBV7-8 to TRBJ2-7, with D possibly matching TRBD1 (6 bases). CDR1 and CDR2 (germline): SGHVS, FQNEAQ. The CDR3 has 16 residues. V was shortened by 5 bases and J by 13 bases, with 30 bases between the two germline ends. CDR3 sequence (DNA): TGTGCCAGCAGCCCCCGGACAGCTCACCTACGGGGCCTCCTTTACTTC. Amino acids: CASSPRTAHLRGLLYF.

The rearrangement uses TRBV2 and TRBJ2-1; 8 positions agree with TRBD1. The germline CDR1 and CDR2 sequences are SNHLY and FYNNEI. The CDR3 is made up of 13 amino acids. V shed 5 bases and J 7 bases; nucleotides not matched to a gene: 4. DNA for the CDR3: TGTGCCAGCAGTTTGGACAGGGAAAATGAGCAGTTCTTC. This codes for CASSLDRENEQFF.

The V gene is TRBV6-5, the J gene TRBJ2-7, with 9 positions matching TRBD2. The CDR3 loop spans 16 amino acids. Per germline, CDR1 MNHEY and CDR2 SVGAGI. Trimming removed 2 bases from V and 7 bases from J; junction bases left unmatched: 12. As DNA, the CDR3 is TGTGCCAGCAGTTACGAAGGTGCGGGAGGGCCCGGAGAGCAGTACTTC. Its protein product is CASSYEGAGGPGEQYF.

The V call is TRBV28, the J call TRBJ1-4; TRBD1 aligns across 7 bases. The CDR3 is made up of 14 amino acids. Germline values: CDR1 MDHEN, CDR2 SYDVKM. V lost 6 bases, J lost 8 bases, and 9 bases stayed unmatched. The CDR3 region has the DNA TGTGCCAGCAGAACGACAGGGTCGGAAGAAAAACTGTTTTTT. This gives the protein CASRTTGSEEKLFF.

This rearrangement joins TRBV29-1 to TRBJ1-2; D unclear. Germline V gene sequence: CDR1 SQVTM, CDR2 ANQGSEA. Trimming removed 4 bases at V and 4 bases at J, with 16 bases between. This CDR3 is built from 14 residues. The CDR3 spells CSVAQPTDVYGYTF. The CDR3 DNA reads as TGCAGCGTTGCACAGCCCACCGACGTCTATGGCTACACCTTC.

This chain uses TRBV27 with TRBJ2-7; TRBD2 might be the D (6 bases). The CDR3 loop spans 17 amino acids. Germline CDR1 is MNHEY and CDR2 is SMNVEV (reference sequence). Between the trimmed V and J ends, which lost 0 bases and 0 bases, there was a span of 15 bases. Here the CDR3 reads CASSLSITAGISYEQYF. The CDR3, as DNA: TGTGCCAGCAGTTTATCGATCACTGCGGGGATCTCCTACGAGCAGTACTTC.

The J gene is TRBJ2-7, the V gene TRBV7-9; 15 positions match TRBD2. J was trimmed by 3 bases and V by 7 bases; bases with no gene match: 16. CDR1 is SEHNR, CDR2 FQNEAQ, per germline (reference sequence). This CDR3 has 19 residues. Here the CDR3 reads CASISTGTSGGKVSYEQYF. The CDR3 nucleotides read TGTGCCAGCATCAGTACCGGGACTAGCGGGGGGAAAGTGAGCTACGAGCAGTACTTC.

The V and J genes are TRBV9 and TRBJ1-6, with a possible D match to TRBD1 (5 bases). Germline V CDR1 and CDR2: SGDLS, YYNGEE. The CDR3 totals 13 residues. V was pared by 0 bases and J by 14 bases, with 12 bases between. This CDR3 reads CASSVGPLGALHF. The CDR3 DNA reads as TGTGCCAGCAGCGTAGGCCCTTTAGGGGCCCTCCACTTT.

V usage is TRBV5-1 and J usage is TRBJ1-2, with D possibly TRBD1 on 6 matching bases. The CDR3 consists of 14 residues. Germline V gives CDR1 SGHRS, CDR2 YFSETQ. The V end lost 1 base, the J end lost 3 bases, and 10 bases lay between the germline ends. The CDR3 DNA reads as TGCGCCAGCAGCTTGCGGGGGCAGGACTATGGCTACACCTTC. Its protein is CASSLRGQDYGYTF.

A single count supports this clone. The chain recombines TRBV4-2 with TRBJ1-5; the D gene is possibly TRBD1 (6 bases). The CDR3 covers 16 residues. Trimming pared 0 bases from V and 6 bases from J, leaving 15 bases between. Per the germline V gene, CDR1 is LGHNA and CDR2 is YNFKEQ. CDR3 sequence (DNA): TGTGCCAGCAGCCAAGATGGGGAGGGGGGCAGTCAGCCCCAGCATTTT. Translated, it gives CASSQDGEGGSQPQHF.

V and J are TRBV11-2 and TRBJ2-2; TRBD1 might be the D (5 bases). The CDR3 is 15 residues long. Germline CDR1 SGHAT, CDR2 FQNNGV. V lost 1 base to trimming and J lost 4 bases, with 10 bases between them. The chain's CDR3 is CASSLVTGSTGELFF. For the CDR3, the DNA is TGTGCCAGCAGCTTAGTAACAGGTTCCACCGGGGAGCTGTTTTTT.